The clone carrying this T cell receptor (beta chain) was counted many times. Its matching antigen is unknown. This sample stems from a study of T-cell reconstitution after alpha-beta-depleted transplantation in children. Study results and limitations: Expanded clones from the graft, numbering several hundred, reportedly supplied alpha-beta T cells about two months after transplant. Among T cells one year after transplant, newly produced cells accounted for most counts and diversity. Surviving thymic progenitors and recipient T cells were the source of high TCRbeta diversity at day 60 in some patients.

A TCRbeta library incorporating unique molecular identifiers was prepared. TCRdb recomputed calls from the PCR reads with MiXCR, one row per CDR3 protein. The sample lists approximately 300,000 distinct CDR3 sequences, over 7.5% occurring once. Trimming took 6 bases from V and 6 from J, leaving 15 bases between them. Germline lookup yields CDR1 MDHEN and CDR2 SYDVKM. The CDR3 runs to 15 residues. Specimen: peripheral blood, collected 360 days after TCRalphabeta/CD19-depleted stem cell transplant. The gene calls are TRBV28 and TRBJ1-6, with D unclear. This TCR was sampled from a female patient between 2 and 15 years old who had a stem cell transplant for Fanconi anemia, so the T cells may come from the graft donor. CDR3 loop: CASSPPRVLNSPLHF. For the CDR3, the DNA is TGTGCCAGCAGCCCCCCGCGGGTGCTTAATTCACCCCTCCACTTT.